This T cell receptor beta chain came from a study of T cell responses to AZD1222 COVID-19 vaccine. Study-wide results and caveats: Regions left unmutated in variants are reportedly the target of nearly half of spike-specific TCRs. Mostly white British, mostly female donors; authors suggested clonal diversity may be underestimated.

Generated by immunoSEQ multiplex PCR, the TCRdb table keeps only in-frame clones and is missing some. The sample comprises approximately 73,000 clones, around four fifths of which are singletons, and around 3% rests with the top ten. Germline assignment: CDR1 SGHDT and CDR2 YYEEEE. After removal of 4 bases from V and 8 bases from J, the junction contained 9 bases not matched to a gene. The CDR3 covers 15 residues. Remarks on this clone: Antigen specificity is unknown.

The rearrangement joins TRBV5-6 to TRBJ1-4; TRBD1 agrees at 9 bases. This receptor was obtained from an adult in good health. The input for sequencing was peripheral blood, taken on day 0 of AZD1222 vaccination. Here the CDR3 reads CASSRGTGQAEKLFF. The DNA for the CDR3 is TGTGCCAGCAGCCGCGGGACAGGGCAAGCCGAAAAACTGTTTTTT.